This T cell receptor beta chain was identified during a study of blood T cell repertoires in COVID-19. Study details: Sample material is recorded as cDNA or gDNA derived from T cells, B-cell-depleted T cells, or PBMCs.

Clones were sequenced by immunoSEQ multiplex PCR, and TCRdb holds only the in-frame ones, with some missing. Among around 200,000 clones listed, 86% were seen once. Sequenced sample: peripheral blood. The source of this sequence is an elderly woman in a cohort sampled during active or convalescent COVID-19.

Written as DNA, the CDR3 is TGTGCCAGCAGCTTAGAGGGGGCTGAGCAGTTCTTC. This encodes CASSLEGAEQFF. The chain carries TRBV11-3 and TRBJ2-1, with D maybe TRBD1 (6 bases). The CDR3 totals 12 residues. The V gene's germline CDR1 is SGHNT and CDR2 YENEEA. The ends were cut back, 0 bases at V and 9 bases at J, with 6 bases in the middle.